The entry below describes one T cell receptor beta chain. Its antigen remains unidentified. Generated by immunoSEQ multiplex PCR, the TCRdb table keeps only in-frame clones and is missing some. Of about 67,000 clones in the sample, 94% were seen once. The sample belongs to a study of cytomegalovirus exposure and HLA in healthy donors. Study results and limitations: Overall, some 160 TCR beta chains were annotated as cytomegalovirus-associated.

V lost 6 bases, J lost 2 bases, and 10 bases lay in between. CDR1 is LNHDA, CDR2 SQIVND, per germline (reference sequence). The CDR3 consists of 13 residues. This clonotype was obtained from a woman aged 18-35 years in good health and CMV-seronegative. The sequenced sample was PBMCs. The chain uses TRBV19 and TRBJ2-5; D may be TRBD1 (6 bases). CDR3 residues: CASRKQGQETQYF. CDR3 bases: TGTGCCAGTAGGAAACAGGGTCAAGAGACCCAGTACTTC.